This T cell receptor beta chain was found in a study of shared clonotypes between healthy human individuals. Overall study results and limits: Owing to a small donor count, the genetic and exposure-history diversity represented was limited.

The repertoire was sequenced with immunoSEQ multiplex PCR; TCRdb's copy has only in-frame clones and lacks some. The sample has over a million clones, over 95% seen once. On this clone: The antigen remains undetermined.

The CDR3 is made up of 21 amino acids. This chain connects TRBV21-1 to TRBJ2-3; the table's TRBD2 call for D was not verified on the DNA. TRBV21-1 is deemed a pseudogene. Input material: naive CD4+ T cells sorted from blood. As to subset: CD45RA+ positively selected. This clonotype was sampled from a man aged 30 to 39 in good health. CDR3 nucleotide sequence: TGTGCCAGCAGTAGCTCGACGTTAGCGGGAGGGGCATTAAGGGGCACAGATACGCAGTATTTT. Translated: CASSSSTLAGGALRGTDTQYF.